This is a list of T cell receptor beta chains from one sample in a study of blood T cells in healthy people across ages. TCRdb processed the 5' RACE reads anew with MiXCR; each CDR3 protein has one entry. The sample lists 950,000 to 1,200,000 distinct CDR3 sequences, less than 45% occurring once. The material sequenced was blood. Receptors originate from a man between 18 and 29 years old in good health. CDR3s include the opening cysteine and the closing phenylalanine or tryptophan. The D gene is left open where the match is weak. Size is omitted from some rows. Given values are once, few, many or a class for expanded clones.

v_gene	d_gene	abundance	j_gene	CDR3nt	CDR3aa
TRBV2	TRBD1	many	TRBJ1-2	TGTGCCCAAGGTCAGGGGGCGAACTATGGCTACACCTTC	CAQGQGANYGYTF
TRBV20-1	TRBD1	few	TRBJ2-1	TGCAGTGCTACGCCGGGACAGGGAGGTAATGAGCAGTTCTTC	CSATPGQGGNEQFF
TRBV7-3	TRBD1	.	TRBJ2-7	TGTGCCAGCAGCTTAAGTTGGCCTGGGTACTATGGACAGGAGAGGACGGTCAACTACAATGAGCAGTACTTC	CASSLSWPGYYGQERTVNYNEQYF
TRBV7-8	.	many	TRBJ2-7	TGTGCCAGCAGCTTATACTACGAGCAGTACTTC	CASSLYYEQYF
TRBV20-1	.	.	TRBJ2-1	TGCAGTGCTGAACCGAGCGGTTCCTACAATGAGCAGTTCTTC	CSAEPSGSYNEQFF
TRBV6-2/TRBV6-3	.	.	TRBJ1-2	TGTGCCAGCAGCCACGGGGACTACATAGGCTACACCTTC	CASSHGDYIGYTF
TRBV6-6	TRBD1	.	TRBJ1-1	TGTGCCAGCAGCTTCGGACAGGGCTCCTCTGAAGCTTTCTTT	CASSFGQGSSEAFF
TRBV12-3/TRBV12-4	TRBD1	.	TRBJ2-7	TGTGCCAGCAGTGCCGGGACAGGGAATGCGGGGTTCTACAATGAGCAGTACTTC	CASSAGTGNAGFYNEQYF
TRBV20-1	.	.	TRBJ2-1	TGCAGTATCGGCAGGGGGGCCGACAATGAGCAGTTCTTC	CSIGRGADNEQFF
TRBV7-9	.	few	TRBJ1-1	TGTGCCAGCAGCCCCGAGAACAACAGGAACACTGAAGCTTTCTTT	CASSPENNRNTEAFF
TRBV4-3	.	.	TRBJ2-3	TGCGCCAGCAGCCAAGATCGAGGGGGATACACAGATACGCAGTATTTT	CASSQDRGGYTDTQYF
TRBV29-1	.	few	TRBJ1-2	TGCAGCGTTAGGGACGCTTCCGGCGGCTACACCTTC	CSVRDASGGYTF
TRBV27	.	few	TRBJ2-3	TGTGCCAGCAACTCAGGGGCAGATACGCAGTATTTT	CASNSGADTQYF
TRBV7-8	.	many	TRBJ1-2	TGTGCCAGCATACTAAGGGGCAGGAGCGCCTATGGCTACACCTTC	CASILRGRSAYGYTF
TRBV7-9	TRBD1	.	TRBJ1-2	TGTGCCAGCAGCTTAGAGGGGGCCAGGGGCCATGGCTGCACCTTC	CASSLEGARGHGCTF
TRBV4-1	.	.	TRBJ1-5	TGCGCCAGCAGCCCCCAGGGGTCCCTGCGGAGCAATCAGCCCCAGCATTTT	CASSPQGSLRSNQPQHF
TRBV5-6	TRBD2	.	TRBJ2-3	TGTGCCAGCAGCGAATTACCACCGGGACTACCCCGCAGCACAGATACGCAGTATTTT	CASSELPPGLPRSTDTQYF
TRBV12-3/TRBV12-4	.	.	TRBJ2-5	TGTGCCAGCAGTCCTAATGCTTGGGAGCAGTACTTC	CASSPNAWEQYF
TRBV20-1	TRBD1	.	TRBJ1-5	TGCAGTGCTATCCTCGCCACAGGGGATTGGGGCAATCAGCCCCAGCATTTT	CSAILATGDWGNQPQHF
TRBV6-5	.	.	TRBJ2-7	TGTGCCAGCAGTCCGGGACCGTCTAAGGGAAATGAGCAGTACTTC	CASSPGPSKGNEQYF
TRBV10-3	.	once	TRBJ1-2	TGTGCCATCAGGAATAATCTCATCGGAGAATATGGCTACACCTTC	CAIRNNLIGEYGYTF
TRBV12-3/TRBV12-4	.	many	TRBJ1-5	TGTGCCAGCAGTTTACAAGGCGGGCAGCCCCAGCATTTT	CASSLQGGQPQHF
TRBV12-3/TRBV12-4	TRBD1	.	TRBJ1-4	TGTGCCAGCAACCGGGACAGGGGGCCTGAAAAACTGTTTTTT	CASNRDRGPEKLFF
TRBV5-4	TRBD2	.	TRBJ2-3	TGTGCCAGCAGCTTGGTGTCACTAGCGGGGTACACAGATACGCAGTATTTT	CASSLVSLAGYTDTQYF
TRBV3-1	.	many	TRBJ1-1	TGTGCCAGCAGCCAAGAGGGATTGAACACTGAAGCTTTCTTT	CASSQEGLNTEAFF
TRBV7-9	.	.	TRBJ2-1	TGTGCCAGCAGCTTAGGGTCCAAAATGAACAGGGCTTACAATGAGCAGTTCTTC	CASSLGSKMNRAYNEQFF
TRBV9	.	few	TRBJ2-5	TGTGCCAGCAGCCCTTCCAGTCGAGAGACCCAGTACTTC	CASSPSSRETQYF
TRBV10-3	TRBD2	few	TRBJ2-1	TGTGCCATCAGTGACCCTCCAGCGGGAGTGTTCTTC	CAISDPPAGVFF
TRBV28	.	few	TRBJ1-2	.	CASVPRDLGVDGYTF
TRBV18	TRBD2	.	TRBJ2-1	TGTGCCAGCTCACCCGGGACCACGGGAGGAGAGCAGTTCTTC	CASSPGTTGGEQFF
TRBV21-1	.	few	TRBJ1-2	TGTGCCAGCAGCGCCGACCCTTACAGGGGCTACGGCTACACCTTC	CASSADPYRGYGYTF
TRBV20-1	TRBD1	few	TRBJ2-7	TGCAGTGCTAACCCCAGGGGGCGGCCAACCTACGAGCAGTACTTC	CSANPRGRPTYEQYF
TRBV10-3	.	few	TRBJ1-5	TGTGCCATCAGTGTTTCGGGGGCCGGAAATCAGCCCCAGCATTTT	CAISVSGAGNQPQHF
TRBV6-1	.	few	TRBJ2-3	TGTGCCGGAACGGCAGGGGGGTACGATACGCAGTATTTT	CAGTAGGYDTQYF
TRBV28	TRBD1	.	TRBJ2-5	TGTGCCAGCAGCTTAGGGCTTACGACAGGGGCCCAAGAGACCCAGTACTTC	CASSLGLTTGAQETQYF